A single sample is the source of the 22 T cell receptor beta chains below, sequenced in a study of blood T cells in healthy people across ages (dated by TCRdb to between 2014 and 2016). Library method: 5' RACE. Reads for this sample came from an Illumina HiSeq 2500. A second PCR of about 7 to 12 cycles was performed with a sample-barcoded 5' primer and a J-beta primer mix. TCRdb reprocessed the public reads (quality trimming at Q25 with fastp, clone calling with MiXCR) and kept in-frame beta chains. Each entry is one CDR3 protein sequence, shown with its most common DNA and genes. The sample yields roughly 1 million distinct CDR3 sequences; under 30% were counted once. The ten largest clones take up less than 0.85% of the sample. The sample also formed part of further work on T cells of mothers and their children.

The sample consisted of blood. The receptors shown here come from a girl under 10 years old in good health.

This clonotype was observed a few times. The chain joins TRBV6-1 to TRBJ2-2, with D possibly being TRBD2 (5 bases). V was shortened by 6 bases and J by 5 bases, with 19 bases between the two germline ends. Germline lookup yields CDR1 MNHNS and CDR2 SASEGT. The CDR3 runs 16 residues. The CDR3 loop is CASRPLLTGETGELFF. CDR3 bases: TGTGCCAGCAGACCACTTCTTACCGGGGAGACCGGGGAGCTGTTTTTT.

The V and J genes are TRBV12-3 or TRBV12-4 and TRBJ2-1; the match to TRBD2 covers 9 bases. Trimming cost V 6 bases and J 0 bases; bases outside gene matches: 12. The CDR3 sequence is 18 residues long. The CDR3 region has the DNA TGTGCCAGCAGGAAGCCGACTAGCGGAGGGTTCTCCTACAATGAGCAGTTCTTC. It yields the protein CASRKPTSGGFSYNEQFF.

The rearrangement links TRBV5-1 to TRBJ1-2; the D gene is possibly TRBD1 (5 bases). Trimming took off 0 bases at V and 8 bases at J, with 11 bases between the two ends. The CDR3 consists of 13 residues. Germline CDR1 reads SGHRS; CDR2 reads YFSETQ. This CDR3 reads CASSLGQMEGYTF. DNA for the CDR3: TGCGCCAGCAGCTTGGGACAGATGGAAGGCTACACCTTC.

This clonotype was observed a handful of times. The CDR3 here is CASSLRGLARHYEQYF. The CDR3 DNA sequence: TGTGCCAGCAGCTTAAGGGGACTAGCGAGACACTACGAGCAGTACTTC. The rearrangement links TRBV13 to TRBJ2-5; 10 positions match TRBD2. The J call may be faulty, since TRBJ2-7 better matches the DNA end. This CDR3 is built from 16 residues. Germline lookup yields CDR1 PRHDT and CDR2 FYEKMQ (reference sequence).

The CDR3 here is CASSQGSGGGYEQYF. The CDR3 bases are TGCGCCAGCAGCCAGGGAAGCGGGGGGGGTTACGAGCAGTACTTC. The chain carries TRBV4-1 and TRBJ2-7; 10 bases map to TRBD2. The CDR3 spans 15 residues. J was trimmed by 4 bases and V by 3 bases; bases with no gene match: 6. CDR1 and CDR2 (germline): MGHRA, YSYEKL.

The CDR3 sequence: CASSINPTGVNYGYTF. For the CDR3, the DNA is TGTGCCAGTAGTATTAACCCGACAGGAGTAAACTATGGCTACACCTTC. The chain links TRBV19 to TRBJ1-2, with D perhaps matching TRBD1 (6 bases). With 3 bases removed from V and 2 bases from J, the gap between germline ends came to 16 bases. Germline V gene data show CDR1 as LNHDA and CDR2 as SQIVND (reference sequence). This CDR3 spans 16 amino acids.

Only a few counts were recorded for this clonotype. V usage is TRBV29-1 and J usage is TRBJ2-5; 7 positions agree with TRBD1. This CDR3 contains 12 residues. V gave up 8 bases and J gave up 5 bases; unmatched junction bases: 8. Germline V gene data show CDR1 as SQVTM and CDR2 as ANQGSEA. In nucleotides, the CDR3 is TGCAGCTTTATGACAGGGCAGGAGACCCAGTACTTC. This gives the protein CSFMTGQETQYF.

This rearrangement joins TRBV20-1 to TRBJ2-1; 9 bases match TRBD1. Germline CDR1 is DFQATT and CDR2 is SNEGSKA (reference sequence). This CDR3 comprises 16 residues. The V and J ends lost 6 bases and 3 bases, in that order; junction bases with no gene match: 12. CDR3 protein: CSAPTTGGTYYNEQFF. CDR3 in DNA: TGCAGTGCACCGACCACAGGGGGCACTTACTACAATGAGCAGTTCTTC.

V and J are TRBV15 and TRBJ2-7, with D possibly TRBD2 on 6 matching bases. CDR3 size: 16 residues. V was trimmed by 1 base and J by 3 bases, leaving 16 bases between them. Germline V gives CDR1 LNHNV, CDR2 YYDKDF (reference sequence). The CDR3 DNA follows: TGTGCCACCAGCAGAGGGGCGAGCGGGCCTGACTACGAGCAGTACTTC. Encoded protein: CATSRGASGPDYEQYF.

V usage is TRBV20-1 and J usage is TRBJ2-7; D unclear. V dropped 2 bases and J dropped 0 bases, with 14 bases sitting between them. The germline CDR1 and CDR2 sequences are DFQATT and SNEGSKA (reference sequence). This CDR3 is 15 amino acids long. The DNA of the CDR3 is TGCAGTGCTAGAATTCCGGTTAGTAGCTCCTACGAGCAGTACTTC. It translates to CSARIPVSSSYEQYF.

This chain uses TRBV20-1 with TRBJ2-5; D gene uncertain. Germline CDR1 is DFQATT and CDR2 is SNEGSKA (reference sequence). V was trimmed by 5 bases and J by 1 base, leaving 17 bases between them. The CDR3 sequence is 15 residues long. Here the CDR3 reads CSASPPLPVQETQYF. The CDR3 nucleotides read TGCAGTGCTTCCCCTCCTCTCCCGGTCCAAGAGACCCAGTACTTC.

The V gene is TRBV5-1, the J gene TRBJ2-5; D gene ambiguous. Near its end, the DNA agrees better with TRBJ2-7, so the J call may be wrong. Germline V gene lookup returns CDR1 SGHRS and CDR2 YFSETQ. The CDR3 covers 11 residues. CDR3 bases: TGCGCCAGCAGCCAGCATCACGAGCAGTACTTC. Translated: CASSQHHEQYF.

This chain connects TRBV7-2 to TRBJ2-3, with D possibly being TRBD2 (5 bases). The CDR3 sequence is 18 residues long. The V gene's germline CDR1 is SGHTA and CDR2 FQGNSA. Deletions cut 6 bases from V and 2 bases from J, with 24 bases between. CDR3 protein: CASSRKTTSPSHTDTQYF. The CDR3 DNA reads TGTGCCAGCAGTCGAAAAACTACGAGTCCTAGCCACACAGATACGCAGTATTTT.

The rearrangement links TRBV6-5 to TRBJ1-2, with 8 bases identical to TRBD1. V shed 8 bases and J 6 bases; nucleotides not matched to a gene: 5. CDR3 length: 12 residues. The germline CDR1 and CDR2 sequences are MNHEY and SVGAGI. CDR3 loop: CASWAGGDGYTF. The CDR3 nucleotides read TGTGCCAGCTGGGCAGGGGGCGATGGCTACACCTTC.

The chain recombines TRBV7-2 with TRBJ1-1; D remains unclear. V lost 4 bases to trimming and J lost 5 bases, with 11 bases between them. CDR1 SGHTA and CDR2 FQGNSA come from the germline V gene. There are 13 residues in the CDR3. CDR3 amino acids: CASSSDVGTEAFF. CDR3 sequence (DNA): TGTGCCAGCAGCTCCGACGTTGGGACTGAAGCTTTCTTT.

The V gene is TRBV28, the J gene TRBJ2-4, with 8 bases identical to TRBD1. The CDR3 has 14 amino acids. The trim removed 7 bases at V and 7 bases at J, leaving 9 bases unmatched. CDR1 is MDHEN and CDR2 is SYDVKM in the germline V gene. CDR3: CASTLAGGQNIQYF. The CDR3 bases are TGTGCCAGCACACTCGCAGGGGGCCAGAACATTCAGTACTTC.

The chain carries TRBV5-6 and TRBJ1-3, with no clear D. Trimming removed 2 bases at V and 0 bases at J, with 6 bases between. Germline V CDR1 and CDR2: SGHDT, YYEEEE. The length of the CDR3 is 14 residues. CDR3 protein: CASSFGPSGNTIYF. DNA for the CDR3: TGTGCCAGCAGCTTTGGTCCCTCTGGAAACACCATATATTTT.

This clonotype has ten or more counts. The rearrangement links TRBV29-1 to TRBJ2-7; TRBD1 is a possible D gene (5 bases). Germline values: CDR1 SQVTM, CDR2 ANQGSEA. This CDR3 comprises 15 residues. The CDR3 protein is CAATLGDKGTYEQYF. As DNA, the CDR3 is TGCGCCGCCACCTTAGGAGACAAGGGGACCTACGAGCAGTACTTC.

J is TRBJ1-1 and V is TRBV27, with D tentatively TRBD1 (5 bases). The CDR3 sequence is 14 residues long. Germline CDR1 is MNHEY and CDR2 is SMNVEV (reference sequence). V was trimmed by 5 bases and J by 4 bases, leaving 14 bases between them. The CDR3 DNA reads TGTGCCAGCAGTCCAGGGTTGGGTCTCACTGAAGCTTTCTTT. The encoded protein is CASSPGLGLTEAFF.

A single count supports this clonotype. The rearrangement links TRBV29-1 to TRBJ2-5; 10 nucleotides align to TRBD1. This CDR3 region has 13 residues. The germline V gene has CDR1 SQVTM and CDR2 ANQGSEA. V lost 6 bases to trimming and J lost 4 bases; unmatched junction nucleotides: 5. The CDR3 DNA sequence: TGCAGCGTCACTGGGACAGGGGTAGAGACCCAGTACTTC. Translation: CSVTGTGVETQYF.

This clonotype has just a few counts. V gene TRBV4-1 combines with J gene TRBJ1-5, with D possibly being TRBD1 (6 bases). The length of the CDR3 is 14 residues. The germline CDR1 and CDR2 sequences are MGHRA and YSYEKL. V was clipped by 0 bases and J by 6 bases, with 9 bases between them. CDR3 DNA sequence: TGCGCCAGCAGCCAAGATTCCAGGGGTCAGCCCCAGCATTTT. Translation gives CASSQDSRGQPQHF.

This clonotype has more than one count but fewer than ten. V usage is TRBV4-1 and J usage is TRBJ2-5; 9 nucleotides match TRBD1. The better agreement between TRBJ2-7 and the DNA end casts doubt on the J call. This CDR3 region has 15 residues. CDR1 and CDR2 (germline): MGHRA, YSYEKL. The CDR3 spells CASSHGTGLTYEQYF. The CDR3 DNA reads TGCGCCAGCAGCCACGGGACAGGGCTTACCTACGAGCAGTACTTC.